This TCR beta chain was found in a study of regulatory T cells in long-lasting Graves disease. Notes on this clonotype: What it binds is unknown. A much larger clone lies a single base off, so this may be a read error.

Notes on the study in general: Relative to new patients (approximately 960), persistent patients exhibited greater sharing of public clonotypes (around 3,000). Among samples with persistent disease, TRBV28, TRBJ1-2 and TRBJ2-5 were favored.

This CDR3 region has 14 residues. The J segment lost 8 bases and the V segment lost 3 bases, leaving 2 bases of the junction unmatched. Germline V gene sequence: CDR1 PRHDT, CDR2 FYEKMQ (reference sequence). iRepertoire HTBI primers and Arm-PCR of CDR3 regions built TCR beta libraries. How the authors handled the data: Spanning all samples, the identified segments comprised 62 TRBV and fewer than 15 TRBJ. TCRdb reprocessed the multiplex PCR reads with MiXCR, giving one entry per CDR3 protein. Clone size and V and J calls follow TCRdb, not the original study. The table includes fewer than 500,000 distinct CDR3 sequences, roughly 15% detected once. This sample's time point: newly diagnosed GD, antithyroid drugs for less than 3 months. Preparation of the TCR library used RNA extracted from PBMCs. This sample was shared with a second study, whose subject was T cells in Graves' hyperthyroidism and ophthalmopathy. From that second work: Clinical symptoms, serum thyroxine, TRAb, thyroid ultrasound and orbital computed tomography informed diagnoses.

The receptor was isolated from a man aged 40-49 years with Graves disease. The sample was peripheral blood mononuclear cells (PBMCs), taken at new diagnosis, from a patient treated with antithyroid drugs. The J gene is TRBJ2-1, the V gene TRBV13; 12 bases agree with TRBD1. The CDR3 sequence: CASSFGTGGDEQFF. The CDR3 DNA sequence: TGTGCCAGCAGCTTCGGGACAGGGGGCGATGAGCAGTTCTTC. Full variable domain (outside the CDR3, taken from reference TRBV13 and TRBJ2-1): AAGVIQSPRHLIKEKRETATLKCYPIPRHDTVYWYQQGPGQDPQFLISFYEKMQSDKGSIPDRFSAQQFSDYHSELNMSSLELGDSALYFCASSFGTGGDEQFFGPGTRLTVL.